Listed here are 2 T cell receptor beta chains from one sample, sequenced in a study of T cell responses to AZD1222 COVID-19 vaccine. Only in-frame clones appear in the TCRdb table, and some are missing; sequencing was by immunoSEQ multiplex PCR. The sample records around 99,000 clones, around 92% being singletons. Here the sequenced sample was peripheral blood, taken on day 0 of AZD1222 vaccination. These receptors originate from an adult in good health.

This chain joins TRBV7-3 and TRBJ2-5; D remains ambiguous. CDR1 SGHTA and CDR2 FQGTGA come from the germline V gene. The length of the CDR3 is 15 residues. Trimming took 2 bases from V and 5 from J, leaving 15 bases between them. The CDR3 DNA reads TGTGCCAGCAGCTTATTACCCGGTGGGTTGGAGACCCAGTACTTC. The encoded protein is CASSLLPGGLETQYF.

V usage is TRBV27 and J usage is TRBJ2-1; TRBD2 matches 7 bases. The CDR3 is made up of 14 amino acids. Trimming took 8 bases from V and 2 from J; bases not matched to a gene: 6. Germline V lookup: CDR1 MNHEY, CDR2 SMNVEV (reference sequence). The CDR3 loop is CASQRELTYNEQFF. DNA for the CDR3: TGTGCCAGCCAGCGGGAACTAACCTACAATGAGCAGTTCTTC.